This TCR beta chain emerged from a study of T cell responses to AZD1222 COVID-19 vaccine. Sequencing was performed with immunoSEQ multiplex PCR; in TCRdb, only in-frame clones are kept and a portion is missing. This table holds tens of thousands of clones, 90% found once. The TCR originated in an adult who received the AZD1222 COVID-19 vaccine. Sequencing was performed on peripheral blood, taken 28 days after the second AZD1222 dose.

CDR3: CASSQDGHEQFF. In DNA, the CDR3 is TGTGCCAGCAGCCAAGACGGCCATGAGCAGTTCTTC. The gene calls are TRBV3-1 (or the pseudogene TRBV3-2) and TRBJ2-1; D is uncertain. Germline assignment: CDR1 LGHDT and CDR2 YNNKEL (reference sequence). This CDR3 has 12 residues. The V end lost 0 bases, the J end lost 8 bases, and 5 bases lay between the germline ends.